One and the same sample provided the 6 T cell receptor beta chains below, sequenced in a study of cytotoxic CD8 clonotypes in ibrutinib-treated CLL (dated by TCRdb to about 2021). In light of the paper, this sample's time point label describes: about a year on ibrutinib. Library preparation employed the immunoSEQ multiplex PCR assay. TCRdb's version of the immuneACCESS table is confined to in-frame rearrangements and falls short of the full clone set. An unresolved V gene accounts for under half of the shortfall where checked; the remainder is of unknown origin. Across this sample there are 200,000 to 250,000 clones, with just under 80% seen only once. Jointly, the top ten make up over 9.5% of the sample. The sequenced sample was PBMCs, obtained after 12 months of ibrutinib treatment. The receptors stem from a human donor with chronic lymphocytic leukemia.

The chain employs TRBV5-4 and TRBJ2-7; 14 positions agree with TRBD2. CDR1 and CDR2 from the germline V gene are SGHNT and YYREEE (reference sequence). The CDR3 extends over 17 amino acids. V trimming: 4 bases; J trimming: 0 bases; junction bases outside the gene matches: 6. The CDR3 loop is CASSRGLAGVSSYEQYF. Here the CDR3 DNA reads TGTGCCAGCAGCAGGGGACTAGCGGGGGTAAGCTCCTACGAGCAGTACTTC.

The chain couples TRBV7-9 to TRBJ1-4; D remains unclear. V was trimmed by 5 bases and J by 3 bases, leaving 7 bases between them. Germline values: CDR1 SEHNR, CDR2 FQNEAQ (reference sequence). The CDR3 is 13 amino acids. As DNA, the CDR3 is TGTGCCAGCAGCCCCAACCCTAATGAAAAACTGTTTTTT. This codes for CASSPNPNEKLFF.

V gene TRBV6-1 combines with J gene TRBJ2-1; D may correspond to TRBD1 or TRBD2 (5 bases each). The V end was cut by 2 bases, the J end by 3 bases, with 14 bases between. The V gene's germline CDR1 is MNHNS and CDR2 SASEGT. This CDR3 contains 16 residues. The CDR3 here is CASSELGDVGYNEQFF. As DNA, the CDR3 is TGTGCCAGCAGTGAATTGGGGGATGTTGGCTACAATGAGCAGTTCTTC.

The chain is built from TRBV27 and TRBJ2-7, with TRBD1 matching 10 bases. Trimming removed 5 bases from V and 6 bases from J; junction bases left unmatched: 10. This CDR3 spans 15 amino acids. Germline V gene sequence: CDR1 MNHEY, CDR2 SMNVEV (reference sequence). CDR3 in DNA: TGTGCCAGCAGTCCCGCGGGACAGGGGTCGTCCGAGCAGTACTTC. This translates into CASSPAGQGSSEQYF.

This sequence joins TRBV2 and TRBJ2-3; D is undetermined. This CDR3 comprises 14 residues. The germline V gene encodes CDR1 SNHLY and CDR2 FYNNEI. V lost 6 bases, J lost 2 bases, and 12 bases lay in between. CDR3 in DNA: TGTGCCAGCAGCGCTCCTGGCCCCACAGATACGCAGTATTTT. Translating gives CASSAPGPTDTQYF.

The sample holds a few counts of this clone. Other DNA sequences in the sample encode the same CDR3. This chain joins TRBV5-1 and TRBJ1-4, with D possibly matching TRBD1 (5 bases). The germline CDR1 and CDR2 sequences are SGHRS and YFSETQ. Trimming took 1 base from V and 1 from J, leaving 5 bases between them. The CDR3 has 14 residues. The CDR3 DNA follows: TGCGCCAGCAGCTTGCAGGGAACTAATGAAAAACTGTTTTTT. Amino acid sequence: CASSLQGTNEKLFF.